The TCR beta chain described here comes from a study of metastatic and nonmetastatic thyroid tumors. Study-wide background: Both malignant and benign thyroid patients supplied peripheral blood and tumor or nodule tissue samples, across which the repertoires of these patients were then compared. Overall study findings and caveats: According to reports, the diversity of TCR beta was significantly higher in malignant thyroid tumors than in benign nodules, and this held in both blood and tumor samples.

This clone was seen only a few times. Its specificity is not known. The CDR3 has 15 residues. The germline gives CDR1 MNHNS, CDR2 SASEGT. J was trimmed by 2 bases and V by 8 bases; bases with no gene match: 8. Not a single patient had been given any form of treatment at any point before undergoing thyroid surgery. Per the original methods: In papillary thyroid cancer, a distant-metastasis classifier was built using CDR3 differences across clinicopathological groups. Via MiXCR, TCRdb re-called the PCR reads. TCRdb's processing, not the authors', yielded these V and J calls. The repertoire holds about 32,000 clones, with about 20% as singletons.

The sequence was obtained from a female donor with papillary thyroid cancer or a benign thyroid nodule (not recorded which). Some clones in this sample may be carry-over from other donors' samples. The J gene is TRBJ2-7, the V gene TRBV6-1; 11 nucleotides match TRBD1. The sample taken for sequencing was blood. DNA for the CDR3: TGTGCCAGCGAAGTGTTGGGACAGGGGGCCTACGAGCAGTACTTC. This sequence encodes CASEVLGQGAYEQYF.